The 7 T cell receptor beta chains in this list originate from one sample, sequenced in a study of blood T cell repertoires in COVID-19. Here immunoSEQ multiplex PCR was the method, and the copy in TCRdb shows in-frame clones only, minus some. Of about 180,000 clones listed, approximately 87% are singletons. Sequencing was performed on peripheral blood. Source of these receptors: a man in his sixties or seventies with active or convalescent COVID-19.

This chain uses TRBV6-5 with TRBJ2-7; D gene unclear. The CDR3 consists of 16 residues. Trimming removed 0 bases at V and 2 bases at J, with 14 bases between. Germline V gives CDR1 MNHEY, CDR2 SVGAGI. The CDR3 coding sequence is TGTGCCAGCAGTTACTCGATAGGCACGGGTACCTACGAGCAGTACTTC. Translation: CASSYSIGTGTYEQYF.

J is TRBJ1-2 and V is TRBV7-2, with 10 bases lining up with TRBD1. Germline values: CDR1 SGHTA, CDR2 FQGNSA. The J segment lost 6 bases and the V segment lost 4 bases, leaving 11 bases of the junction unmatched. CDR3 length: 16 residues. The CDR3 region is CASSSLPGQGFNGYTF. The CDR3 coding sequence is TGTGCCAGCAGCTCCCTCCCGGGACAGGGGTTCAATGGCTACACCTTC. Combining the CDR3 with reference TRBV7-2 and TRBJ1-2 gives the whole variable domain GAGVSQSPSNKVTEKGKDVELRCDPISGHTALYWYRQSLGQGLEFLIYFQGNSAPDKSGLPSDRFSAERTGGSVSTLTIQRTQQEDSAVYLCASSSLPGQGFNGYTFGSGTRLTVV.

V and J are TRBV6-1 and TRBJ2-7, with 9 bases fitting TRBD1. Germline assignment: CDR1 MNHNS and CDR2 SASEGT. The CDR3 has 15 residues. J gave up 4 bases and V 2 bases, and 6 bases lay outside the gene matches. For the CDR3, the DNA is TGTGCCAGCAGTGAAAGGGTGGGGACAGGGTACGAGCAGTACTTC. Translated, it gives CASSERVGTGYEQYF.

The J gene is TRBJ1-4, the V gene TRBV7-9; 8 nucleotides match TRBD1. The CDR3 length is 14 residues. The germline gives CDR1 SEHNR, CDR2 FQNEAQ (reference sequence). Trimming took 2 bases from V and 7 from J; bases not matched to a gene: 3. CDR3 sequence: CASSLRTGPEKLFF. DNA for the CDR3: TGTGCCAGCAGCTTAAGGACAGGGCCTGAAAAACTGTTTTTT.

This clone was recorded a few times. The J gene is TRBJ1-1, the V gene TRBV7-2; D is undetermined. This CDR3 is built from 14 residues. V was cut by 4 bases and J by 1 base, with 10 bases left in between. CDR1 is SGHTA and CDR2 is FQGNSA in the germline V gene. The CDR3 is CASSSQGRNTEAFF. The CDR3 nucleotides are TGTGCCAGCAGCTCTCAAGGGAGGAACACTGAAGCTTTCTTT.

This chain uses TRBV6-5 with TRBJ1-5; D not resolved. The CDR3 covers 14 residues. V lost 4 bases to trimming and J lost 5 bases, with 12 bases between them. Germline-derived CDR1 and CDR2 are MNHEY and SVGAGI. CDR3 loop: CASSSRGSDQPQHF. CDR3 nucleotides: TGTGCCAGCAGTTCTAGAGGGTCTGATCAGCCCCAGCATTTT.

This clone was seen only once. The CDR3 region has the DNA TGTGCCAGCAGTCGTCCGGGACAGGGGGCTGCCTACGAGCAGTACTTC. It yields the protein CASSRPGQGAAYEQYF. V usage is TRBV28 and J usage is TRBJ2-7, with TRBD1 matching over 12 bases. The CDR3 covers 16 residues. The V and J ends lost 5 bases and 2 bases, in that order; junction bases with no gene match: 7. Germline CDR1 and CDR2: MDHEN and SYDVKM.